Following are 27 T cell receptor beta chains from one sample sequenced in a study of cytomegalovirus exposure and HLA in healthy donors. The PCR used 60 Vbeta and 13 Jbeta primers. Sequenced by immunoSEQ multiplex PCR; TCRdb stores in-frame clones only, minus some. The sample holds about 160,000 clones, over 70% seen once. The source material was PBMCs. These receptors were collected from a man aged 18 to 29 in good health and CMV-seropositive.

Comments on this clone: The junction departs from the called germline gene at one end, perhaps through a read error. The chain couples TRBV13 to TRBJ2-4, with 12 bases lining up with TRBD2. This CDR3 spans 17 amino acids. Per germline, CDR1 PRHDT and CDR2 FYEKMQ (reference sequence). CDR3 loop: CASSLELAGGTENSQYF. The CDR3 DNA reads as TGTGCCAGCAGCTTAGAACTAGCGGGGGGAACAGAGAACAGTCAGTACTTC.

V gene TRBV5-6 combines with J gene TRBJ1-4, with no clear D. Per germline, CDR1 SGHDT and CDR2 YYEEEE. Trimming took 4 bases from V and 4 from J, leaving 14 bases between them. The CDR3 has 15 residues. In DNA, the CDR3 is TGTGCCAGCAGCACCCCGAGGGCGGTTAATGAAAAACTGTTTTTT. It encodes CASSTPRAVNEKLFF.

The chain is built from TRBV13 and TRBJ1-5, with D possibly being TRBD1 (6 bases). From germline, CDR1 is PRHDT and CDR2 FYEKMQ (reference sequence). V was clipped by 5 bases and J by 2 bases, with 13 bases between them. The CDR3 has 15 residues. CDR3 in amino acids: CASSTQGRRNQPQHF. The CDR3 region has the DNA TGTGCCAGCAGCACACAGGGACGTCGCAATCAGCCCCAGCATTTT.

This clone occurred once. This chain connects TRBV13 to TRBJ2-1; TRBD2 matches at 13 bases. J gave up 8 bases and V 5 bases, and 6 bases lay outside the gene matches. This CDR3 is built from 15 residues. Per the germline V gene, CDR1 is PRHDT and CDR2 is FYEKMQ (reference sequence). The CDR3 sequence is CASSPGLAGHYEQFF. The CDR3 DNA sequence: TGTGCCAGCAGCCCGGGACTAGCGGGGCACTATGAGCAGTTCTTC.

This clone was counted a single time. This chain uses TRBV13 with TRBJ1-2; D is perhaps TRBD1 (6 bases). The CDR3 is 14 residues long. Germline CDR1 and CDR2: PRHDT and FYEKMQ (reference sequence). V lost 1 base, J lost 8 bases, and 14 bases lay in between. CDR3 coding DNA: TGTGCCAGCAGCTTAGTAAAGTCAGGGGAAGGCTACACCTTC. Translation gives CASSLVKSGEGYTF.

The rearrangement links TRBV7-9 to TRBJ2-1, with D possibly TRBD1 on 7 matching bases. There are 12 residues in the CDR3. Germline V gives CDR1 SEHNR, CDR2 FQNEAQ (reference sequence). Trimming cost V 6 bases and J 9 bases, with 12 bases left between them. Written as DNA, the CDR3 is TGTGCCAGCAGGCAGGGGGGCATTGAGCAGTTCTTC. This gives the protein CASRQGGIEQFF.

There are a few counts of this clone. The chain employs TRBV19 and TRBJ1-2, with a possible D match to TRBD1 (5 bases). Looked up from germline, CDR1 is LNHDA and CDR2 is SQIVND (reference sequence). Between the trimmed V and J ends, which lost 5 bases and 3 bases, there was a span of 19 bases. The CDR3 extends over 16 amino acids. The CDR3 sequence: CASSGGREVHYYGYTF. As DNA, the CDR3 is TGTGCCAGTAGTGGGGGGAGAGAAGTTCACTACTATGGCTACACCTTC.

This clone was observed a single time. The chain links TRBV5-1 to TRBJ2-5, with D possibly being TRBD1 (5 bases). V was cut by 2 bases and J by 2 bases, with 16 bases left in between. The CDR3 runs 16 residues. Per the germline V gene, CDR1 is SGHRS and CDR2 is YFSETQ. The CDR3 loop is CASSFGGAELQETQYF. The CDR3 DNA reads TGCGCCAGCAGCTTTGGTGGGGCGGAGCTACAAGAGACCCAGTACTTC. The full variable domain, rest sourced from reference TRBV5-1 and TRBJ2-5, is KAGVTQTPRYLIKTRGQQVTLSCSPISGHRSVSWYQQTPGQGLQFLFEYFSETQRNKGNFPGRFSGRQFSNSRSEMNVSTLELGDSALYLCASSFGGAELQETQYFGPGTRLLVL.

This sequence joins TRBV6-5 and TRBJ2-7, with D unresolved. Trimming pared 7 bases from V and 4 bases from J, leaving 17 bases between. The CDR3 runs to 14 residues. Per the germline V gene, CDR1 is MNHEY and CDR2 is SVGAGI. CDR3 DNA sequence: TGTGCCAGCAAGCCCCCGCGGAGACCATACGAGCAGTACTTC. Encoded protein: CASKPPRRPYEQYF.

The chain has TRBV30 and TRBJ1-1; D is undetermined. The CDR3 runs 12 residues. With 0 bases removed from V and 6 bases from J, the gap between germline ends came to 8 bases. The germline gives CDR1 GTSNPN, CDR2 SVGIG (reference sequence). The CDR3 bases are TGTGCCTGGAGTGTGGGCATACCTGAAGCTTTCTTT. It is translated as CAWSVGIPEAFF.

The chain has TRBV4-3 and TRBJ2-1, with TRBD2 matching 7 bases. CDR3 size: 15 residues. V was clipped by 0 bases and J by 7 bases; unmatched bases: 6. The germline V gene has CDR1 LGHNA and CDR2 YSLEER. The CDR3 protein is CASSQEEGLPNEQFF. CDR3 nucleotides: TGCGCCAGCAGCCAAGAAGAGGGACTACCAAATGAGCAGTTCTTC.

The chain uses TRBV5-4 and TRBJ1-1, with D perhaps matching TRBD1 (5 bases). CDR3 size: 14 residues. CDR1 and CDR2 (germline): SGHNT, YYREEE (reference sequence). Trimming shortened V by 4 bases and J by 2 bases, and 12 bases separated the two germline ends. The CDR3 spells CASSQGHSNTEAFF. The CDR3 coding sequence is TGTGCCAGCAGCCAGGGTCATAGTAACACTGAAGCTTTCTTT.

This clone was observed a handful of times. The chain uses TRBV29-1 and TRBJ1-2, with TRBD1 matching over 7 bases. CDR1 and CDR2 from the germline V gene are SQVTM and ANQGSEA. The V segment lost 3 bases and the J segment 7 bases; nucleotides outside the gene matches: 5. The CDR3 is made up of 12 amino acids. In nucleotides, the CDR3 is TGCAGCGTTGACAGGGGGTCGGGTGGCTACACCTTC. This codes for CSVDRGSGGYTF.

This clone has only a few counts. The genes are TRBV6-5 and TRBJ1-2; D may be TRBD1 (5 bases). The V end lost 5 bases, the J end lost 4 bases, and 14 bases lay between the germline ends. The CDR3 covers 14 residues. CDR1 is MNHEY, CDR2 SVGAGI, per germline. Here the CDR3 reads CASSRQLTSYGYTF. CDR3 DNA: TGTGCCAGCAGTCGACAGCTCACTTCCTATGGCTACACCTTC.

The chain employs TRBV27 and TRBJ1-5; D may be TRBD1 (5 bases). CDR1 is MNHEY, CDR2 SMNVEV, per germline (reference sequence). V dropped 6 bases and J dropped 0 bases, with 18 bases sitting between them. The CDR3 is 17 residues long. The CDR3 region has the DNA TGTGCCAGCAGCCCAGACGGGGGGGATTATAGCAATCAGCCCCAGCATTTT. The encoded protein is CASSPDGGDYSNQPQHF.

The chain carries TRBV6-5 and TRBJ2-7, with 9 bases lining up with TRBD1. There are 12 residues in the CDR3. V lost 7 bases to trimming and J lost 7 bases; unmatched junction nucleotides: 5. From germline, CDR1 is MNHEY and CDR2 SVGAGI. CDR3 region: CASTGTGLEQYF. The DNA for the CDR3 is TGTGCCAGCACCGGGACAGGGTTAGAGCAGTACTTC.

The chain combines TRBV19 with TRBJ2-2; D ambiguous. There are 14 residues in the CDR3. With 6 bases removed from V and 3 bases from J, the gap between germline ends came to 11 bases. Germline loops: CDR1 LNHDA, CDR2 SQIVND (reference sequence). CDR3 coding DNA: TGTGCCAGTAGCAGGCAGGTGGACACCGGGGAGCTGTTTTTT. Protein product: CASSRQVDTGELFF.

V usage is TRBV27 and J usage is TRBJ2-2; D might be TRBD2 (5 bases). There are 14 residues in the CDR3. Germline V CDR1 and CDR2: MNHEY, SMNVEV (reference sequence). With 6 bases removed from V and 7 bases from J, the gap between germline ends came to 15 bases. The CDR3 reads CASRLVVEDGELFF. DNA of the CDR3: TGTGCCAGCAGACTAGTTGTGGAAGACGGGGAGCTGTTTTTT.

J is TRBJ1-2 and V is TRBV28, with 8 bases identical to TRBD1. CDR1 and CDR2 (germline): MDHEN, SYDVKM. The CDR3 is 12 residues long. V lost 6 bases, J lost 7 bases, and 4 bases stayed unmatched. This CDR3 is CASSGTGGGYTF. CDR3 DNA sequence: TGTGCCAGCAGCGGGACAGGCGGTGGCTACACCTTC.

CDR3 in DNA: TGCAGCGCCGCGCTAGCGGGGGGCGGACAAGAGACCCAGTACTTC. Its translation: CSAALAGGGQETQYF. This chain links TRBV29-1 with TRBJ2-5; TRBD2 matches 11 bases. This CDR3 is built from 15 residues. The germline V gene has CDR1 SQVTM and CDR2 ANQGSEA. The junction had 9 bases not matched to a gene; V was cut back by 7 bases and J by 2 bases.

The rearrangement joins TRBV21-1 to TRBJ2-7; TRBD2, the D gene given by the table, was not confirmed from the DNA. TRBV21-1 counts as a pseudogene. This CDR3 region has 15 residues. CDR3 coding DNA: TGTGCCAGCAAGACGGGAGCGGGACCATCTTACGAGCAGTACTTC. The encoded protein is CASKTGAGPSYEQYF.

CDR3: CASSLTSRHEQFF. In DNA form, the CDR3 reads TGTGCCAGCAGCTTGACTAGCCGCCATGAGCAGTTCTTC. The chain carries TRBV5-6 and TRBJ2-1; D may be TRBD2 (6 bases). Trimming stripped 1 base from V and 8 bases from J, with 10 bases between. The length of the CDR3 is 13 residues. Germline-derived CDR1 and CDR2 are SGHDT and YYEEEE. Full variable domain (outside the CDR3, taken from reference TRBV5-6 and TRBJ2-1): DAGVTQSPTHLIKTRGQQVTLRCSPKSGHDTVSWYQQALGQGPQFIFQYYEEEERQRGNFPDRFSGHQFPNYSSELNVNALLLGDSALYLCASSLTSRHEQFFGPGTRLTVL.

The chain couples TRBV29-1 to TRBJ2-1; 11 bases agree with TRBD2. This CDR3 comprises 14 residues. V lost 7 bases and J lost 3; bases outside the gene matches: 5. CDR1 and CDR2 from the germline V gene are SQVTM and ANQGSEA. The DNA of the CDR3 is TGCAGCGCTAGGGGACTAGCGGACTACAATGAGCAGTTCTTC. It translates to CSARGLADYNEQFF.

This clone has only one observation. V usage is TRBV4-3 and J usage is TRBJ1-2; 11 bases match TRBD1. V was clipped by 8 bases and J by 6 bases; unmatched bases: 14. The CDR3 totals 16 residues. The germline gives CDR1 LGHNA, CDR2 YSLEER. The CDR3 nucleotides are TGCGCCAGCGGAGTACGGGACAGGGGGTTATTAAATGGCTACACCTTC. Translated: CASGVRDRGLLNGYTF.

The rearrangement links TRBV7-9 to TRBJ2-3; 12 nucleotides line up with TRBD2. Germline V gives CDR1 SEHNR, CDR2 FQNEAQ (reference sequence). The CDR3 runs to 16 residues. The V segment lost 6 bases and the J segment 6 bases; nucleotides outside the gene matches: 10. DNA for the CDR3: TGTGCCAGCAGGGCTAGCGGGGGGGCCTCTTGGGATACGCAGTATTTT. Translating gives CASRASGGASWDTQYF.

As DNA, the CDR3 is TGCGCCAGCAGGGACTCCTACAGGGGGCGAAAGGAGACCCAGTACTTC. It yields the protein CASRDSYRGRKETQYF. This chain joins TRBV5-1 and TRBJ2-5; 9 bases align to TRBD1. Germline trimming cut 5 bases from V and 5 bases from J; bases unmatched to any gene: 13. CDR1 is SGHRS, CDR2 YFSETQ, per germline. The CDR3 covers 16 residues.

The V gene is TRBV6-5, the J gene TRBJ1-1, with 8 nucleotides matching TRBD1. From germline, CDR1 is MNHEY and CDR2 SVGAGI. The CDR3 totals 13 residues. With 6 bases clipped from V and 3 bases from J, the junction kept 3 bases outside the gene matches. The chain's CDR3 is CASRDRDHTEAFF. The CDR3 DNA is TGTGCCAGCAGGGACAGGGATCACACTGAAGCTTTCTTT.